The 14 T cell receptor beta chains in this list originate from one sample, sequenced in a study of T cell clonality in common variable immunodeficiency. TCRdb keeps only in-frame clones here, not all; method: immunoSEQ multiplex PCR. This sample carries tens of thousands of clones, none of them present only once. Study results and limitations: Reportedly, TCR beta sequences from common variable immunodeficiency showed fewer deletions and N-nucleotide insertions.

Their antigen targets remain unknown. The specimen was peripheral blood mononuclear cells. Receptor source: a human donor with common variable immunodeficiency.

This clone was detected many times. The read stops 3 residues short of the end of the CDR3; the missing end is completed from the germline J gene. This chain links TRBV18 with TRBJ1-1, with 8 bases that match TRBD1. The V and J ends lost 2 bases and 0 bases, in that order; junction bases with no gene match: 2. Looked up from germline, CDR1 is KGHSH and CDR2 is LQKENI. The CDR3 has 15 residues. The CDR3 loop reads CASSPKQGVNTEAFF. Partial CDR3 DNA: TGTGCCAGCTCACCAAAACAGGGGGTGAACACTGAA. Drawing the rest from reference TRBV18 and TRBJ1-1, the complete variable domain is NAGVMQNPRHLVRRRGQEARLRCSPMKGHSHVYWYRQLPEEGLKFMVYLQKENIIDESGMPKERFSAEFPKEGPSILRIQQVVRGDSAAYFCASSPKQGVNTEAFFGQGTRLTVV.

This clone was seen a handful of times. The CDR3 bases that were read are TGTGCCAGCAGTTACTCCAAGTTAGCCGGGGAG. This gives the protein CASSYSKLAGE. The CDR3, in full, reads CASSYSKLAGELFF. J is TRBJ2-2 and V is TRBV6-2 or TRBV6-3; D not certain. Read data end 3 residues before the CDR3 end; the end is taken from the germline J gene. Trimming left V 0 bases short and J 6 bases short, with 8 bases between. The germline V gene encodes CDR1 MNHEY and CDR2 SVGEGT. The CDR3 runs 14 residues.

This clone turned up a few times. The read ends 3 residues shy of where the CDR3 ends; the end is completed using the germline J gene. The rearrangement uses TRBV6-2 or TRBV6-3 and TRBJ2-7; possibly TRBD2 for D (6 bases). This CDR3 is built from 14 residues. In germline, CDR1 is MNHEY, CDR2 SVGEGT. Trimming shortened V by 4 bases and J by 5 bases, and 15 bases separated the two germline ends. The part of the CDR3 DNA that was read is TGTGCCAGCAGTTCGGGGGACTTCAGGAACGAG. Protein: CASSSGDFRNE. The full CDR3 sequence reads CASSSGDFRNEQYF.

The sequenced CDR3 bases are TGTGCCAGCAGTGAACCCATCCTAACGGGCGAG. Its protein is CASSEPILTGE. The full CDR3 protein reads CASSEPILTGEQYF. This chain joins TRBV6-1 and TRBJ2-7; D is uncertain. The DNA ends 3 residues before the CDR3 does, and the rest of the CDR3 is filled in from the germline J gene. The CDR3 spans 14 residues. The V and J ends lost 2 bases and 6 bases respectively, with 14 bases between them. CDR1 and CDR2 from the germline V gene are MNHNS and SASEGT.

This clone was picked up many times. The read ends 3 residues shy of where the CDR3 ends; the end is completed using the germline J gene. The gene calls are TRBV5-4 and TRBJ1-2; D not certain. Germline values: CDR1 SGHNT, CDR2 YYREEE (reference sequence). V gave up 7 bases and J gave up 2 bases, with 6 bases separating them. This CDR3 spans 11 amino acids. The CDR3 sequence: CASRQNYGYTF. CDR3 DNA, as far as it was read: TGTGCCAGCCGACAAAACTATGGC. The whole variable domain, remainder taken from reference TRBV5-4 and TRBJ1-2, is ETGVTQSPTHLIKTRGQQVTLRCSSQSGHNTVSWYQQALGQGPQFIFQYYREEENGRGNFPPRFSGLQFPNYSSELNVNALELDDSALYLCASRQNYGYTFGSGTRLTVV.

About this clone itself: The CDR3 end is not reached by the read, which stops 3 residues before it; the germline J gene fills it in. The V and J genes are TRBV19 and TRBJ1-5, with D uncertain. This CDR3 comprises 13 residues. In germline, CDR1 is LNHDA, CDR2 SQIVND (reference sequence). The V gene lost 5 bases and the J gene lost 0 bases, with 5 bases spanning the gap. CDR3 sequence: CASSFGSNQPQHF. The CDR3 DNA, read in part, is TGTGCCAGTAGTTTCGGTAGCAATCAGCCC.

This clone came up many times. The DNA read from the CDR3 is TGCAGTGCTAGAAGCGACTACGAG. It encodes CSARSDYE. The whole CDR3 protein reads CSARSDYEQYF. The rearrangement links TRBV20-1 to TRBJ2-7, with no clear D. The read ends 3 residues early relative to the CDR3; the germline J gene fills the gap. CDR1 DFQATT and CDR2 SNEGSKA come from the germline V gene (reference sequence). This CDR3 has 11 residues. Trimming removed 2 bases from V and 3 bases from J, with 5 bases in between.

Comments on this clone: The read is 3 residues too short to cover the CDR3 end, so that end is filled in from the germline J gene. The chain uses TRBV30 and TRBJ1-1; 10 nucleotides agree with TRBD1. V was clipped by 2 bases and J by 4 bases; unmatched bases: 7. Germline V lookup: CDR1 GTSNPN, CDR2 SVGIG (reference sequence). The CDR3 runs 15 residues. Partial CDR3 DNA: TGTGCCTGGAGTTCAAAGAGGACAGGGGGCACTGAA. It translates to CAWSSKRTGGTE. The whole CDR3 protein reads CAWSSKRTGGTEAFF.

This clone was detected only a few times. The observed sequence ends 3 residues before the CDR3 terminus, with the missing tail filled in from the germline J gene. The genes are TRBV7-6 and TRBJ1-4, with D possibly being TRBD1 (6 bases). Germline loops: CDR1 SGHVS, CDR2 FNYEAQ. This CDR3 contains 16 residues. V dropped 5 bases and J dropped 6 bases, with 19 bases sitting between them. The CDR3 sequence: CASSMDRDKGDEKLFF. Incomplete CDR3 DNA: TGTGCCAGCAGCATGGACCGGGACAAAGGTGATGAAAAA.

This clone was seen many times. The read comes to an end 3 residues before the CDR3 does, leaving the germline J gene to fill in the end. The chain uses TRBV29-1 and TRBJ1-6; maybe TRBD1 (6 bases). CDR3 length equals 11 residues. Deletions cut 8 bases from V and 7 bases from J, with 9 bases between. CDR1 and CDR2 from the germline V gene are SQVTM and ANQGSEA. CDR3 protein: CSSGVNSPLHF. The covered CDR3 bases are TGCAGCTCAGGGGTCAATTCACCC.

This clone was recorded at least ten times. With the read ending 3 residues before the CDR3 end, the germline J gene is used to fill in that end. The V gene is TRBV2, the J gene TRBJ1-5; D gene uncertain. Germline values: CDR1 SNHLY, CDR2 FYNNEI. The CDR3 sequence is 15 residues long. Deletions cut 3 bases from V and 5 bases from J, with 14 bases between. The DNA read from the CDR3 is TGTGCCAGCAGTGAGGGCTCACGGCTGGATCAGCCC. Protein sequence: CASSEGSRLDQP. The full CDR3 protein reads CASSEGSRLDQPQHF.

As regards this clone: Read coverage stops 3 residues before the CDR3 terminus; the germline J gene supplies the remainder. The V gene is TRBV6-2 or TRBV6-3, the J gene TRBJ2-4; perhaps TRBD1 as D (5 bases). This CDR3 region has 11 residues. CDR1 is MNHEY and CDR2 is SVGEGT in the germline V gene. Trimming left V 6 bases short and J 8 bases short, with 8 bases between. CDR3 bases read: TGTGCCAGCAGCCCCAGGGACATT. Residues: CASSPRDI. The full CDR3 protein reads CASSPRDIQYF.

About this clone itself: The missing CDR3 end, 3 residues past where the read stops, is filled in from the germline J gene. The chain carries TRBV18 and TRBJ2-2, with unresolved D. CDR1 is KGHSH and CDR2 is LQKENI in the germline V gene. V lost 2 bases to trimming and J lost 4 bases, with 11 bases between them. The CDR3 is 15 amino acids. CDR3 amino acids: CASSPEVRSTGELFF. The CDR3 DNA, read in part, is TGTGCCAGCTCACCAGAGGTTCGATCCACCGGGGAG. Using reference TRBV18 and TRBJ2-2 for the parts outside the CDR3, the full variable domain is NAGVMQNPRHLVRRRGQEARLRCSPMKGHSHVYWYRQLPEEGLKFMVYLQKENIIDESGMPKERFSAEFPKEGPSILRIQQVVRGDSAAYFCASSPEVRSTGELFFGEGSRLTVL.

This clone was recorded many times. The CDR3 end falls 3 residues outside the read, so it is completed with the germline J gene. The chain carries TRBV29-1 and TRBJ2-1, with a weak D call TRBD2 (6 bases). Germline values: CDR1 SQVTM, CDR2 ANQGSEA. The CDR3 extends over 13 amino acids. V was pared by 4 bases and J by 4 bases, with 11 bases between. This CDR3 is CSVVGGNYNEQFF. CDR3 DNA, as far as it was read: TGCAGCGTTGTTGGGGGGAATTACAATGAG.